This entry describes one T cell receptor beta chain. Membership in each cohort depended on participant-reported clinical history. The data were obtained in a study of blood T cell repertoires in COVID-19. This table comes from immunoSEQ multiplex PCR, and its TCRdb copy is limited to in-frame clones, with some not included. The sample lists 250,000 to 350,000 clones, approximately 90% seen once, with around 3% in the top ten. The TCR sequence derives from a woman aged 50 to 60 who had recovered from COVID-19. What was sequenced was PBMCs or T cells enriched from blood (not recorded which).

In DNA, the CDR3 is TGTGCCACCAGCAGAGATCTTACCAGCGGAGATGAGCAGTTCTTC. Residues: CATSRDLTSGDEQFF. V is TRBV15 and J is TRBJ2-1, with D maybe TRBD2 (5 bases). V was cut by 0 bases and J by 8 bases, with 14 bases left in between. The germline V gene has CDR1 LNHNV and CDR2 YYDKDF (reference sequence). The CDR3 spans 15 residues. The entire variable domain, with the rest obtained from reference TRBV15 and TRBJ2-1, is as follows: DAMVIQNPRYQVTQFGKPVTLSCSQTLNHNVMYWYQQKSSQAPKLLFHYYDKDFNNEADTPDNFQSRRPNTSFCFLDIRSPGLGDTAMYLCATSRDLTSGDEQFFGPGTRLTVL.